This T cell receptor beta chain emerged from a study of T cell responses to AZD1222 COVID-19 vaccine. Libraries were prepared by immunoSEQ multiplex PCR; TCRdb keeps only in-frame clonotypes and omits some of them. This sample has around 100,000 clones; around nine tenths occur once, and the top ten carry roughly 19%. Trimming took 3 bases from V and 4 from J; bases not matched to a gene: 6. The CDR3 totals 15 residues. Germline CDR1 SSHAT, CDR2 FNYEAQ (reference sequence). This sequence originates from an adult in good health. The sequenced sample was peripheral blood, obtained on day 0 of AZD1222 vaccination. V gene TRBV7-7 combines with J gene TRBJ2-5; 9 nucleotides match TRBD2. CDR3 region: CASSFARGGRETQYF. In nucleotides, the CDR3 is TGTGCCAGCAGCTTTGCGCGGGGGGGCAGAGAGACCCAGTACTTC.